The 23 T cell receptor beta chains presented below share a single source sample, sequenced in a study of beta chain features in type 1 diabetes. Study-wide results and caveats: TCRB CDR3s were moderately but significantly shorter in Type 1 diabetes patients in all four CD4+ subsets.

Of the isolated RNA, all was reverse transcribed, and so the sequenced material was expressed TCRB transcripts. Repertoires were generated with immunoSEQ multiplex PCR, while TCRdb's copy carries only in-frame clones and drops some. The table has 25,000 to 35,000 clones, less than 70% seen once. These receptors' antigens are unknown. Specimen: Tregs from blood. These receptors all stem from a woman aged 25 to 39 with type 1 diabetes.

J is TRBJ1-5 and V is TRBV21-1; the table names TRBD1, a call not compared with the DNA. TRBV21-1 is an annotated pseudogene. The CDR3 is 14 residues long. The DNA for the CDR3 is TGTGCCAGCAGCGACAGACAGGGGGGACAGCCCCAGCATTTT. Its protein product is CASSDRQGGQPQHF.

This chain connects TRBV5-1 to TRBJ1-4, with D perhaps matching TRBD1 (5 bases). The CDR3 spans 15 residues. Germline V CDR1 and CDR2: SGHRS, YFSETQ. V was trimmed by 3 bases and J by 8 bases, leaving 17 bases between them. The CDR3 region has the DNA TGCGCCAGCAGCTCGTCGACAGTTGGGAAGGAAAAACTGTTTTTT. It translates to CASSSSTVGKEKLFF.

This clone was observed a handful of times. The chain uses TRBV11-2 and TRBJ2-7, with 9 nucleotides matching TRBD2. Looked up from germline, CDR1 is SGHAT and CDR2 is FQNNGV. This CDR3 has 15 residues. J gave up 2 bases and V 1 base, and 3 bases lay outside the gene matches. CDR3 in amino acids: CASSLGLAVPYEQYF. The CDR3 DNA follows: TGTGCCAGCAGCTTAGGACTAGCGGTACCCTACGAGCAGTACTTC. The variable domain in full, with the rest retrieved from reference TRBV11-2 and TRBJ2-7, is EAGVAQSPRYKIIEKRQSVAFWCNPISGHATLYWYQQILGQGPKLLIQFQNNGVVDDSQLPKDRFSAERLKGVDSTLKIQPAKLEDSAVYLCASSLGLAVPYEQYFGPGTRLTVT.

This chain connects TRBV9 to TRBJ1-3; TRBD1 matches at 8 bases. This CDR3 is built from 18 residues. Germline CDR1 and CDR2: SGDLS and YYNGEE. Trimming took 3 bases from V and 4 from J; bases not matched to a gene: 15. This chain's CDR3 is CASSAQGTGAPGGNTIYF. CDR3 sequence (DNA): TGTGCCAGCAGCGCACAAGGGACAGGTGCTCCGGGGGGAAACACCATATATTTT.

The chain uses TRBV18 and TRBJ1-2; TRBD1 is a possible D gene (5 bases). Trimming pared 6 bases from V and 8 bases from J, leaving 19 bases between. Germline V gives CDR1 KGHSH, CDR2 LQKENI. The CDR3 has 14 amino acids. CDR3 sequence: CASSQGTPGEGYTF. The CDR3 DNA reads as TGTGCCAGCTCCCAAGGGACCCCGGGAGAGGGCTACACCTTC.

This clone was detected once. The chain joins TRBV18 to TRBJ2-3; TRBD2 aligns across 7 bases. The J segment lost 1 base and the V segment lost 3 bases, leaving 13 bases of the junction unmatched. The germline V gene encodes CDR1 KGHSH and CDR2 LQKENI. This CDR3 contains 18 residues. The CDR3 region is CASSPKSKGGVGTDTQYF. DNA for the CDR3: TGTGCCAGCTCACCTAAGTCGAAGGGAGGGGTCGGCACAGATACGCAGTATTTT.

The CDR3 spells CATAPGTSSGVKETQYF. In DNA, the CDR3 is TGTGCCACCGCCCCTGGGACCTCATCAGGGGTGAAAGAGACCCAGTACTTC. V is TRBV28 and J is TRBJ2-5; perhaps TRBD1 as D (6 bases). V was cut by 10 bases and J by 3 bases, with 27 bases left in between. Germline values: CDR1 MDHEN, CDR2 SYDVKM. This CDR3 comprises 17 residues.

The V gene is TRBV5-4, the J gene TRBJ2-5, with D unresolved. Trimming took off 4 bases at V and 5 bases at J, with 9 bases between the two ends. Germline CDR1 is SGHNT and CDR2 is YYREEE (reference sequence). The CDR3 loop spans 12 amino acids. The CDR3 loop is CASSQDRETQYF. CDR3 sequence (DNA): TGTGCCAGCAGCCAGGATCGGGAGACCCAGTACTTC.

The J gene is TRBJ2-7, the V gene TRBV28; a possible D gene is TRBD1 (6 bases). Germline values: CDR1 MDHEN, CDR2 SYDVKM. The CDR3 runs to 13 residues. V lost 6 bases and J 2 bases, leaving 11 bases between the germline ends. The DNA for the CDR3 is TGTGCCAGCAGCCCCGGACAGACCTACGAGCAGTACTTC. Its protein is CASSPGQTYEQYF.

The CDR3 protein is CSVEVTNYEQYF. The CDR3 nucleotides are TGCAGCGTTGAGGTGACAAACTACGAGCAGTACTTC. The genes are TRBV29-1 and TRBJ2-7; D call uncertain. This CDR3 has 12 residues. Germline CDR1 reads SQVTM; CDR2 reads ANQGSEA. V was clipped by 3 bases and J by 3 bases, with 9 bases between them.

This rearrangement joins TRBV27 to TRBJ2-2, with D perhaps matching TRBD1 (6 bases). CDR3 length: 16 amino acids. Germline V gene sequence: CDR1 MNHEY, CDR2 SMNVEV (reference sequence). The germline V and J ends were trimmed by 6 bases and 7 bases, with 21 bases remaining between them. The CDR3 region is CASRPRRGGVGGELFF. The CDR3 nucleotides are TGTGCCAGCAGACCTCGTCGTGGGGGCGTTGGCGGGGAGCTGTTTTTT.

This clone showed up just a few times. The chain couples TRBV14 to TRBJ2-1; a weak D match, TRBD2 (5 bases). The CDR3 is made up of 13 amino acids. Trimming shortened V by 4 bases and J by 10 bases, and 14 bases separated the two germline ends. The germline gives CDR1 SGHDN, CDR2 FVKESK. Here the CDR3 reads CASSPQLDREQFF. DNA for the CDR3: TGTGCCAGCAGCCCGCAACTAGATCGGGAGCAGTTCTTC.

This rearrangement joins TRBV11-3 to TRBJ2-1; a possible D gene is TRBD2 (5 bases). This CDR3 has 17 residues. From germline, CDR1 is SGHNT and CDR2 YENEEA. Deletions cut 1 base from V and 4 bases from J, with 17 bases between. The DNA of the CDR3 is TGTGCCAGCAGCTTAGTTTATCGACTACGACCTTACAATGAGCAGTTCTTC. This encodes CASSLVYRLRPYNEQFF. Based on the CDR3 plus reference TRBV11-3 and TRBJ2-1, the full variable domain is EAGVVQSPRYKIIEKKQPVAFWCNPISGHNTLYWYLQNLGQGPELLIRYENEEAVDDSQLPKDRFSAERLKGVDSTLKIQPAELGDSAVYLCASSLVYRLRPYNEQFFGPGTRLTVL.

The genes are TRBV7-2 and TRBJ2-5; 10 bases are a match to TRBD2. CDR3 length: 14 residues. Germline loops: CDR1 SGHTA, CDR2 FQGNSA. J was trimmed by 3 bases and V by 5 bases; bases with no gene match: 3. CDR3 protein: CASSPGLAKETQYF. CDR3 DNA: TGTGCCAGCAGCCCGGGACTAGCGAAAGAGACCCAGTACTTC. Drawing the rest from reference TRBV7-2 and TRBJ2-5, the complete variable domain is GAGVSQSPSNKVTEKGKDVELRCDPISGHTALYWYRQSLGQGLEFLIYFQGNSAPDKSGLPSDRFSAERTGGSVSTLTIQRTQQEDSAVYLCASSPGLAKETQYFGPGTRLLVL.

The V and J genes are TRBV9 and TRBJ2-2; weak D call: TRBD1 (5 bases). V was trimmed by 0 bases and J by 4 bases, leaving 22 bases between them. This CDR3 has 19 residues. Germline CDR1 reads SGDLS; CDR2 reads YYNGEE. The CDR3 loop is CASSVARSIGQGGTGELFF. CDR3 in DNA: TGTGCCAGCAGCGTAGCTCGGTCGATTGGGCAGGGCGGCACCGGGGAGCTGTTTTTT.

This clone was seen just once. The chain couples TRBV6-6 to TRBJ1-1, with D hard to call. Trimming took 2 bases from V and 7 from J, leaving 5 bases between them. This CDR3 is built from 11 residues. Germline CDR1 is MNHNY and CDR2 is SVGAGI (reference sequence). The CDR3 loop is CASSYRSEAFF. The DNA for the CDR3 is TGTGCCAGCAGTTACCGCAGTGAAGCTTTCTTT.

The chain's CDR3 is CASSGTDRREQYF. The CDR3 DNA reads as TGTGCCAGCAGTGGAACAGACCGACGCGAGCAGTACTTC. The V call is TRBV6-6, the J call TRBJ2-7; D call uncertain. CDR1 is MNHNY and CDR2 is SVGAGI in the germline V gene (reference sequence). The CDR3 has 13 residues. Trimming removed 5 bases at V and 6 bases at J, with 14 bases between.

The chain joins TRBV4-1 to TRBJ1-5; D may be TRBD1 (5 bases). CDR1 and CDR2 from the germline V gene are MGHRA and YSYEKL. The length of the CDR3 is 16 residues. Trimming shortened V by 4 bases and J by 1 base, and 14 bases separated the two germline ends. Written as DNA, the CDR3 is TGCGCCAGCAGCCCCACGCCGGGGGTGAGCAATCAGCCCCAGCATTTT. Its translation is CASSPTPGVSNQPQHF.

V usage is TRBV7-2 and J usage is TRBJ2-4, with D possibly TRBD1 on 6 matching bases. The CDR3 is 18 residues long. Trimming took off 5 bases at V and 4 bases at J, with 24 bases between the two ends. The germline gives CDR1 SGHTA, CDR2 FQGNSA. As DNA, the CDR3 is TGTGCCAGCAGCCCAAGGGGGTCTCTGGGCATTGAGAAAAACATTCAGTACTTC. Translation: CASSPRGSLGIEKNIQYF.

In the case of this clone: This same CDR3 is encoded by further DNA sequences in the sample. The chain recombines TRBV7-2 with TRBJ2-6; 7 bases map to TRBD2. CDR1 and CDR2 (germline): SGHTA, FQGNSA. CDR3 size: 19 residues. Trimming took 2 bases from V and 0 from J; bases not matched to a gene: 10. CDR3 sequence: CASSLRSVGRFSGANVLTF. CDR3 nucleotide sequence: TGTGCCAGCAGCTTACGTTCTGTCGGGAGGTTCTCTGGGGCCAACGTCCTGACTTTC.

The chain joins TRBV29-1 to TRBJ1-4; D perhaps matches TRBD1 (5 bases). There are 18 residues in the CDR3. The ends were cut back, 0 bases at V and 2 bases at J, with 19 bases in the middle. Germline V gene data show CDR1 as SQVTM and CDR2 as ANQGSEA. The CDR3 sequence: CSVEDRAGGVGTNEKLFF. CDR3 coding DNA: TGCAGCGTTGAAGATCGAGCCGGGGGGGTCGGGACTAATGAAAAACTGTTTTTT.

This sequence joins TRBV5-1 and TRBJ2-5; 9 nucleotides match TRBD1. CDR3 length: 15 residues. The germline V gene encodes CDR1 SGHRS and CDR2 YFSETQ. V trimming: 2 bases; J trimming: 5 bases; junction bases outside the gene matches: 7. CDR3 coding DNA: TGCGCCAGCAGCTTCGGGACAGGGAGTTTCGAGACCCAGTACTTC. It codes for CASSFGTGSFETQYF.

The rearrangement links TRBV5-1 to TRBJ1-5, with 7 nucleotides matching TRBD1. The CDR3 runs to 15 residues. J lost 2 bases, V lost 4 bases, and 6 bases had no gene match. Germline assignment: CDR1 SGHRS and CDR2 YFSETQ. DNA of the CDR3: TGCGCCAGCAGCCCTCAAGGGACAGGCAATCAGCCCCAGCATTTT. Translating gives CASSPQGTGNQPQHF.